This T cell receptor beta chain was identified in a study of T cell responses to AZD1222 COVID-19 vaccine. Study-wide background: Whether given at about 4 or about 12 weeks, second doses were pooled. Findings of the study overall: Clonal diversity was possibly underestimated, and the donors were mostly white British, with more females. A rise in Spike-specific TCR breadth and depth followed two AZD1222 doses.

Only in-frame clones appear in the TCRdb table, and some are missing; sequencing was by immunoSEQ multiplex PCR. This table has about 140,000 clones, about 89% appearing once. Note on this clone: Its antigen is unidentified.

The CDR3 contains 17 residues. Per the germline V gene, CDR1 is SGHNT and CDR2 is YYREEE (reference sequence). V dropped 4 bases and J dropped 2; count of bases not matched to a gene: 12. The sequence was obtained from an adult in good health. This specimen consisted of peripheral blood, obtained on day 0 of AZD1222 vaccination. The chain is built from TRBV5-4 and TRBJ2-3; TRBD1 agrees at 8 bases. The CDR3 loop is CASSQNGQGLITDTQYF. The CDR3 DNA reads as TGTGCCAGCAGCCAGAACGGACAGGGTCTAATCACAGATACGCAGTATTTT.